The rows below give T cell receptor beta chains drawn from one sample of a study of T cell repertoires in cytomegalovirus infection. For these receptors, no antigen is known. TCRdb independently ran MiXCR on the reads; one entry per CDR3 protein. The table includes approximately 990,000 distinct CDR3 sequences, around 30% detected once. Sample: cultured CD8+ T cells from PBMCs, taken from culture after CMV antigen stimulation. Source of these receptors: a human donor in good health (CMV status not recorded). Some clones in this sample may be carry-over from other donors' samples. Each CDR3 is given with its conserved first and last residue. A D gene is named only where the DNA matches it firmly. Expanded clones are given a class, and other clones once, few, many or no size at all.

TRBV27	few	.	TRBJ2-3	TGTGCCAGCAGTTTCGGTAGCCGCACAGATACGCAGTATTTT	CASSFGSRTDTQYF
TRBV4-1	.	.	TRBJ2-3	TGCGCCAGCAGCCGGGGGGACTCCCCAGATACGCAGTATTTT	CASSRGDSPDTQYF
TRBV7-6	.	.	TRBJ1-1	TGTGCTAGCAGCCGCCTCCTGGACGCTGAAGCTTTCTTT	CASSRLLDAEAFF
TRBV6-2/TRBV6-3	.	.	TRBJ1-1	TGTGCCAGCAGTTACGGGACGGCGATTTCCCTGAACACTGAAGCTTTCTTT	CASSYGTAISLNTEAFF
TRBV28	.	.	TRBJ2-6	TGTGCCAGCAGTTCCTTTCACCCCGACAGGCGTCGCGTCTCTGGGGCCAACGTCCTGACTTTC	CASSSFHPDRRRVSGANVLTF
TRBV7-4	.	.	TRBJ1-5	TGTGCCAGCAGCTTCTCAGGTACCCCTGAGCATTTT	CASSFSGTPEHF
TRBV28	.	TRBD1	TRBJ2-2	TGTGCCAGCAGTTCAAGACCCGGGACAGTAAACACCGGGGAGCTGTTTTTT	CASSSRPGTVNTGELFF
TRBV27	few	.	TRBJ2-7	TGTGCCAGCAGTTTAGAGAGGGGGGGACAGCCGTACTTC	CASSLERGGQPYF
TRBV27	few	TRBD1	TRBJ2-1	TGTGCCAGCAGTTTAAACAGGGGGGAATCCTACAATGAGCAGTTCTTC	CASSLNRGESYNEQFF
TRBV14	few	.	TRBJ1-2	TGTGCCAGCAGCCGGGGAGAGGTGGGCTATGGCTACACCTTC	CASSRGEVGYGYTF
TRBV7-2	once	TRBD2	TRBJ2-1	TGTACCAGCAGCTTACAGCGGGGGGCCCCATCGAATTACAATGAGCAGTTCTTC	CTSSLQRGAPSNYNEQFF
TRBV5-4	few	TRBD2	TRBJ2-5	TGTGCCAGCAGCTTAGCGTCTAGCGGGGACCAAGAGACCCAGTACTTC	CASSLASSGDQETQYF
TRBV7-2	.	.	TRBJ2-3	TGTGCCACCTCAGCTTATAGGGTCACAGATACGCAGTATTTT	CATSAYRVTDTQYF
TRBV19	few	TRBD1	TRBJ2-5	TGTGCCAGTAGTATATGGCCACAGGGGGGAGAGACCCAGTACTTC	CASSIWPQGGETQYF
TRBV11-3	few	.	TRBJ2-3	TGTGCCAGCAGCTCTTACAGGGAAACAGATACGCAGTATTTT	CASSSYRETDTQYF
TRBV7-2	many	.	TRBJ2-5	TGTGCCAGCAGCTTAGGTAGTCTGCGGTCGAGGGTTCAAGAGACCCAGTACTTC	CASSLGSLRSRVQETQYF
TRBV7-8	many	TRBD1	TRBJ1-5	TGTGCCAGCAGCTTAGAGGTGACAGGGGATCAGCCCCAGCATTTT	CASSLEVTGDQPQHF
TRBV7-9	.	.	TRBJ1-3	TGTGCCAGCAGCTTAGCGGGGGCTATGGGAAACACCATATATTTT	CASSLAGAMGNTIYF
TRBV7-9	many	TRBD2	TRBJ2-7	TGTGCCAGCAGCTTCCTAAACCTCCAGGGACTAGCGGTCTACGAGCAGTACTTC	CASSFLNLQGLAVYEQYF
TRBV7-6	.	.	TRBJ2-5	TGTGCCAGCAGGTCGGACTGGCAAGAGACCCAGTACTTC	CASRSDWQETQYF
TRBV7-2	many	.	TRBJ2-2	TGTGCCAGCATCATAACACCCGGGGAGCTGTTTTTT	CASIITPGELFF
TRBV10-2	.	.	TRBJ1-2	TGCGCCAGCAGTGAGTCTGGCAGGTCGGGGGATGGCTACACCTTC	CASSESGRSGDGYTF
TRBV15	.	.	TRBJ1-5	TGTGCCACCAGCAGCGGGAATTGGGGAGGTCAGCCCCAGCATTTT	CATSSGNWGGQPQHF
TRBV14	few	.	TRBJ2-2	TGTGCCAGCAGGGGGAAGCGGGCAGGTCAGAACACCGGGGAGCTGTTTTTT	CASRGKRAGQNTGELFF